This TCR beta chain is from a study of T-cell reconstitution after alpha-beta-depleted transplantation in children. Study-wide results and limits: Most T-cell counts and diversity one year after the transplant came from T cells that were newly produced.

Preparation of the TCRbeta library was carried out with unique molecular identifiers. TCRdb used MiXCR to reprocess the PCR reads, holding one entry per CDR3 protein. The sample yields 350,000 to 500,000 distinct CDR3 sequences, about 40% seen once. The CDR3 has 15 residues. The germline gives CDR1 KGHSH, CDR2 LQKENI. About this clonotype: Its target is unknown. An end of the junction differs from the germline gene, which may be a read error.

The source material was PBMCs, sampled before TCRalphabeta/CD19-depleted stem cell transplant. This sequence originates from a girl aged 2 to 9 with aplastic anemia, due to receive a stem cell transplant. The chain is built from TRBV18 and TRBJ1-2; TRBD1 might be the D (6 bases). The CDR3 is CASSPTAGVYYGYTF. The CDR3, as DNA: TGTGCCAGCTCACCTACAGCAGGGGTTTACTACGGCTACACCTTC.